A selection of T cell receptor beta chains follows, all from one sample in a study of cytotoxic CD8 clonotypes in ibrutinib-treated CLL. The data were produced by immunoSEQ multiplex PCR, yet TCRdb's version contains in-frame clones alone and is incomplete. The sample carries more than 11,000 clones, 70% recorded once. The sequencing used PBMCs, collected before ibrutinib treatment. These receptor sequences come from a human donor with chronic lymphocytic leukemia. The CDR3 runs from the conserved cysteine through the conserved F or W. Fields, in order: J gene, clone size, D gene, V gene, CDR3 protein, CDR3 DNA. A D gene is named only where the DNA matches it firmly. Clone size is stated in some rows and not others, as once, few, many or a class when expanded.

TRBJ1-4,few,.,TRBV5-6,CASSLHLGELFF,TGTGCCAGCAGCCTCCACCTCGGGGAACTGTTTTTT
TRBJ2-3,.,.,TRBV28,CASSFGDTQYF,TGTGCCAGCAGTTTCGGGGATACGCAGTATTTT
TRBJ2-1,.,TRBD1,TRBV19,CASERTGSDNEQFF,TGTGCCAGTGAGCGGACAGGGTCGGACAATGAGCAGTTCTTC
TRBJ2-1,.,TRBD2,TRBV11-3,CASSSGLAGGREQFF,TGTGCCAGCAGCTCGGGACTAGCGGGGGGGCGTGAGCAGTTCTTC
TRBJ2-7,few,.,TRBV7-2,CASSLDWSRANEQYF,TGTGCCAGCAGCCTAGACTGGTCCAGGGCCAACGAGCAGTACTTC
TRBJ2-1,.,.,TRBV10-3,CAISETRGGYNEQFF,TGTGCCATCAGTGAGACACGTGGGGGCTACAATGAGCAGTTCTTC
TRBJ2-1,.,.,TRBV18,CASSPLVSAGAHYNEQFF,TGTGCCAGCTCACCACTAGTATCAGCAGGGGCCCACTACAATGAGCAGTTCTTC
TRBJ2-3,.,TRBD2,TRBV7-3,CASSPGGGQDTQYF,TGTGCCAGCAGCCCCGGGGGGGGCCAAGATACGCAGTATTTT
TRBJ1-6,.,.,TRBV27,CASSLQGFSPLHF,TGTGCCAGCAGTCTGCAAGGGTTTTCACCCCTCCACTTT
TRBJ1-2,.,.,TRBV11-1,CASSSGPDYGYTF,TGTGCCAGCAGCTCGGGGCCAGACTATGGCTACACCTTC
TRBJ1-2,.,TRBD1,TRBV30,CAWSLGPTGEAF,TGTGCCTGGAGCCTAGGGCCGACAGGGGAGGCCTTC
TRBJ2-2,.,TRBD1,TRBV6-1,CASRGQELTGELFF,TGTGCCAGCAGGGGACAGGAGTTGACCGGGGAGCTGTTTTTT
TRBJ1-1,.,.,TRBV27,CAAGVGPEAFF,TGTGCCGCGGGGGTCGGGCCTGAAGCTTTCTTT
TRBJ2-3,.,.,TRBV19,CASSHRAITDTQYF,TGTGCCAGTAGCCACCGGGCCATCACAGATACGCAGTATTTT
TRBJ2-1,.,.,TRBV10-3,CATSPEQFF,TGTGCCACCTCCCCGGAGCAGTTCTTC
TRBJ2-1,.,.,TRBV16,CATGGHHSYNEQFF,TGTGCCACCGGCGGGCATCACTCCTACAATGAGCAGTTCTTC
TRBJ2-3,.,TRBD2,TRBV5-1,CASTGGTSGADTQYF,TGCGCCAGCACCGGGGGGACTAGCGGGGCAGATACGCAGTATTTT
TRBJ2-7,.,TRBD2,TRBV4-2,CASSQGTSGIGEQYF,TGTGCCAGCAGCCAAGGGACTAGCGGGATAGGAGAGCAGTACTTC
TRBJ2-5,few,.,TRBV28,CASRLVGTQYF,TGTGCCAGCAGACTCGTGGGGACCCAGTACTTC
TRBJ2-1,.,TRBD2,TRBV10-3,CAISETSGGSTSGSTYEQFF,TGTGCCATCAGTGAGACCTCGGGGGGTTCGACTAGCGGGAGTACGTATGAGCAGTTCTTC
TRBJ1-2,few,TRBD1,TRBV11-2,CASSLQGVGYTF,TGTGCCAGCAGCCTGCAGGGGGTCGGCTACACCTTC
TRBJ1-2,.,TRBD1,TRBV5-1,CASTTGVGYGYTF,TGCGCCAGCACAACAGGGGTTGGTTATGGCTACACCTTC
TRBJ1-2,.,TRBD1,TRBV5-6,CASSRINPGQGYTF,TGTGCCAGCAGCAGAATAAACCCGGGACAGGGATACACCTTC
TRBJ2-7,.,TRBD1,TRBV19,CASSPGGINEQYF,TGTGCCAGTAGTCCAGGGGGAATAAACGAGCAGTACTTC
TRBJ2-6,.,.,TRBV1,CTSSYAQSRANVLTF,TGCACCAGCAGTTACGCACAAAGTCGGGCCAACGTCCTGACTTTC
TRBJ1-3,.,.,TRBV21-1,CASRGNTIYF,TGTGCCAGCAGGGGGAACACCATATATTTT
TRBJ2-1,once,.,TRBV6-5,CASSYGRRNEQFF,TGTGCCAGCAGTTACGGCAGAAGAAATGAGCAGTTCTTC
TRBJ1-2,.,TRBD1,TRBV15,CATSRGNRGLYGYTF,TGTGCCACCAGCAGAGGCAACAGGGGCCTATACGGCTACACCTTC
TRBJ2-6,.,.,TRBV19,CASSLGTSPSGANVLTF,TGTGCCAGCTCCTTGGGGACTTCCCCCTCTGGGGCCAACGTCCTGACTTTC
TRBJ2-5,.,TRBD2,TRBV7-9,CASSPRGGGQETQYF,TGTGCCAGCAGCCCCCGGGGGGGTGGCCAAGAGACCCAGTACTTC
TRBJ2-3,.,.,TRBV10-3,CAISESLRAGGYF,TGTGCCATCAGTGAGTCGCTCAGGGCCGGGGGGTATTTT
TRBJ1-1,.,.,TRBV4-1,CASSQGADEAFF,TGCGCCAGCAGCCAAGGGGCGGACGAAGCTTTCTTT
TRBJ1-1,.,.,TRBV4-1,CASSQGGLNTEAFF,TGCGCCAGCAGCCAAGGGGGGCTCAACACTGAAGCTTTCTTT
TRBJ1-5,.,TRBD1,TRBV30,CASRQGHQPQHF,TGTGCCAGTCGACAGGGCCATCAGCCCCAGCATTTT
TRBJ1-2,.,TRBD1,TRBV6-5,CASSRQGRRDYGYTF,TGTGCCAGCAGCCGACAGGGGCGAAGGGACTATGGCTACACCTTC
TRBJ1-2,few,.,TRBV5-1,CASSLAVQGDYTF,TGCGCCAGCAGCTTGGCCGTCCAGGGTGACTACACCTTC
TRBJ2-1,.,.,TRBV5-1,CASSFPSGGQGEQFF,TGCGCCAGCAGCTTCCCTAGCGGGGGACAGGGTGAGCAGTTCTTC
TRBJ2-1,.,TRBD2,TRBV28,CASSLSPLGGRVF,TGTGCCAGCAGTTTGTCCCCCTTAGGCGGGAGGGTCTTC
TRBJ1-2,.,.,TRBV7-9,CASSSRDAKSPLYGYTF,TGTGCCAGCAGCTCCCGGGACGCCAAAAGCCCCCTCTATGGCTACACCTTC